This T cell receptor beta chain was identified in a study of blood T cell repertoires in COVID-19. Whole-study context: PBMCs, B-cell-depleted T cells, or T cells were the source of the cDNA or gDNA that made up the material.

Adults between roughly 18 and 90 years of age took part from more than 20 US areas. Each participant's cohort was designated according to participant-reported clinical history. The data were produced by immunoSEQ multiplex PCR, yet TCRdb's version contains in-frame clones alone and is incomplete. The sample lists approximately 150,000 clones; roughly 87% were seen once. The CDR3 sequence is 14 residues long. The germline CDR1 and CDR2 sequences are SQVTM and ANQGSEA. Trimming pared 6 bases from V and 0 bases from J, leaving 15 bases between. The V and J genes are TRBV29-1 and TRBJ2-7; tentatively, D is TRBD2 (6 bases). Sequences were obtained from PBMCs or T cells enriched from blood (not recorded which). This clonotype was sampled from a human donor with acute COVID-19. The donor label of this sample is uncertain. CDR3 in amino acids: CSVRRDGSSYEQYF. CDR3 coding DNA: TGCAGCGTGCGACGGGACGGGAGCTCCTACGAGCAGTACTTC.